This TCR beta chain was recovered during a study of T cells expressing NK-cell markers. In the study overall: CD3+CD56+NKG2C+, CD3+CD56+NKG2C- and CD3+CD56-NKG2C+ T cells, once sorted, supplied the TCR beta repertoires. Out of eight donors sequenced, seven tested HCMV-seropositive and the remaining one seronegative. Study conclusions and caveats: HCMV specificity of the expanded NKG2C+ T cell clones was not established.

Reprocessing the 5' RACE reads, TCRdb reports a single entry for every CDR3 protein and omits DNA. This sample's clone table lists 200,000 to 300,000 distinct CDR3 sequences. Germline V CDR1 and CDR2: MNHEY, SVGAGI. This CDR3 region has 19 residues. A remark on this clonotype: Its cognate antigen is unknown.

The rearrangement links TRBV6-5 to TRBJ1-5. The receptor was derived from a man aged 18 to 30 in good health. The specimen was blood T cells: a sorted CD56 or NKG2C T cell subset, CD4+ or CD8+ T cells, or bulk PBMC T cells (not recorded which). CDR3 loop: CASSYSGPTRGYSNQPQHF.